Here is one TCR beta chain with its context. Its antigen remains unidentified. This specimen belongs to a study of cytomegalovirus exposure and HLA in healthy donors. Study-wide results and caveats: Highly shared sequence variants in one cluster were likely a sequencing artifact.

Healthy donors of bone marrow made up the group. PCR amplification relied on 60 Vbeta primers (plus 13 Jbeta primers). Clones were read by immunoSEQ multiplex PCR, and TCRdb kept only the in-frame ones, dropping some. The profile shows 200,000 or so clones, around 86% of them singletons. This TCR came from a woman between 40 and 55 years old in good health and CMV-seronegative. Sequenced: PBMCs.

The CDR3 nucleotides read TGTGCCAGCAGTGATCAGGGGGAGATCTACGAGCAGTACTTC. Protein product: CASSDQGEIYEQYF. This sequence joins TRBV2 and TRBJ2-7; 7 bases match TRBD1. Trimming took 3 bases from V and 3 from J; bases not matched to a gene: 5. The CDR3 loop spans 14 amino acids. Germline CDR1 reads SNHLY; CDR2 reads FYNNEI. Based on the CDR3 plus reference TRBV2 and TRBJ2-7, the full variable domain is EPEVTQTPSHQVTQMGQEVILRCVPISNHLYFYWYRQILGQKVEFLVSFYNNEISEKSEIFDDQFSVERPDGSNFTLKIRSTKLEDSAMYFCASSDQGEIYEQYFGPGTRLTVT.